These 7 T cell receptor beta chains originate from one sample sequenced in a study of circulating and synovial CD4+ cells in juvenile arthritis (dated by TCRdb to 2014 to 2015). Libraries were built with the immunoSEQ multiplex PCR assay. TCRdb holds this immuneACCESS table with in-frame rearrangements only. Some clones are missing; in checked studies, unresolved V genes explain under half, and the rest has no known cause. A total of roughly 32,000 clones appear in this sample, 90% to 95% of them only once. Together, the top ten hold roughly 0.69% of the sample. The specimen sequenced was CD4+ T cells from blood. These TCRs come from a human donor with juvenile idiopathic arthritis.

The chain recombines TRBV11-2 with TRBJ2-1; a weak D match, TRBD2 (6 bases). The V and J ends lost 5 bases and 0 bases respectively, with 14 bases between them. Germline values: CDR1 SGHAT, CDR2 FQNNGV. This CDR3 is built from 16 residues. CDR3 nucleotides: TGTGCCAGCAGCCAAGGGCACGGGAGCTCCTACAATGAGCAGTTCTTC. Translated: CASSQGHGSSYNEQFF.

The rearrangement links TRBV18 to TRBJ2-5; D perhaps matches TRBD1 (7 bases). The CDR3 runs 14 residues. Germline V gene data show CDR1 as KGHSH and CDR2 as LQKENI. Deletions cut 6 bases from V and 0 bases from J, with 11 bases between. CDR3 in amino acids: CASSRGTDQETQYF. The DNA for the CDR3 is TGTGCCAGCTCCCGGGGGACAGACCAAGAGACCCAGTACTTC.

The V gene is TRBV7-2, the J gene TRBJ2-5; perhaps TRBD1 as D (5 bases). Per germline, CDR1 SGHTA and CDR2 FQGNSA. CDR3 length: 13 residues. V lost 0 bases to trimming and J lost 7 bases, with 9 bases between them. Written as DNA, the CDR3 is TGTGCCAGCAGCTTAGCGGGAACAGGGACCCAGTACTTC. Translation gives CASSLAGTGTQYF.

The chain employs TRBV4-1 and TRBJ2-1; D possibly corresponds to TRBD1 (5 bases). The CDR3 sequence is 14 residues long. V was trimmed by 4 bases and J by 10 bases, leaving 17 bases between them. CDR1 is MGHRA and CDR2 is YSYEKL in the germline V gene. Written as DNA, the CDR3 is TGCGCCAGCAGCCCCGAGGCCCAGGGTCACGAGCAGTTCTTC. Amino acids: CASSPEAQGHEQFF.

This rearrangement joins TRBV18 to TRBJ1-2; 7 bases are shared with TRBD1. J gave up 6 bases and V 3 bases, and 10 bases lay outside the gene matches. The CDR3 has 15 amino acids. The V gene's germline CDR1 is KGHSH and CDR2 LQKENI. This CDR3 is CASSPNPTGSNGYTF. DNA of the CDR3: TGTGCCAGCTCACCTAACCCGACAGGGTCGAATGGCTACACCTTC.

The CDR3 loop reads CASSADPGYEQYF. DNA for the CDR3: TGTGCCAGCAGCGCCGACCCGGGGTACGAGCAGTACTTC. The chain couples TRBV5-4 to TRBJ2-7; possible D gene TRBD2, 5 bases. This CDR3 has 13 amino acids. Germline values: CDR1 SGHNT, CDR2 YYREEE (reference sequence). V was shortened by 4 bases and J by 4 bases, with 12 bases between the two germline ends.

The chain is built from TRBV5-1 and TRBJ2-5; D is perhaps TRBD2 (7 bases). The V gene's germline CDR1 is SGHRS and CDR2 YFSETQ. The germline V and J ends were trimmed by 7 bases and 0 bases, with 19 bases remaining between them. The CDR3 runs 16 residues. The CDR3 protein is CASSIGGGGNQETQYF. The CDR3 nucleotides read TGCGCCAGCTCGATTGGCGGGGGCGGAAACCAAGAGACCCAGTACTTC.